Each of the 7 T cell receptor beta chains below was sequenced from the same sample in a study of glioma-infiltrating T cells. Using RNA template, CDR3s of TCR alpha and beta were amplified with iRepertoire arm-PCR. One entry per CDR3 protein, called by TCRdb with MiXCR from the multiplex PCR reads. The sample includes 95,000 to 110,000 distinct CDR3 sequences, around 29% of them seen just once. The sample consisted of glioma tissue, nonneoplastic brain tissue, or PBMCs (not recorded which). The receptors were sampled from a human donor with low-grade glioma or glioblastoma, undergoing nonglioma brain surgery, or in good health (not recorded which).

The table lists this clonotype with many counts. The chain employs TRBV27 and TRBJ2-2; the match to TRBD1 covers 8 bases. The CDR3 contains 12 residues. V was clipped by 3 bases and J by 15 bases; unmatched bases: 6. The germline gives CDR1 MNHEY, CDR2 SMNVEV (reference sequence). This chain's CDR3 is CASSFRTGKMFF. The CDR3, as DNA: TGTGCCAGCAGTTTTCGGACAGGGAAAATGTTTTTT.

The table lists this clonotype with a few counts. J is TRBJ1-1 and V is TRBV11-2; tentatively, D is TRBD1 (6 bases). Per the germline V gene, CDR1 is SGHAT and CDR2 is FQNNGV. This CDR3 is built from 15 residues. Trimming removed 3 bases at V and 1 base at J, with 12 bases between. DNA of the CDR3: TGTGCCAGCAGCTTGTACAGGGTACAGAACACTGAAGCTTTCTTT. Protein product: CASSLYRVQNTEAFF.

For this clonotype: A much larger clone lies one base from this, so it may be a read error. The chain joins TRBV6-4 to TRBJ2-1; either TRBD1 or TRBD2 may fit D (6 bases each). Between the trimmed V and J ends, which lost 5 bases and 8 bases, there was a span of 19 bases. Germline values: CDR1 MRHNA, CDR2 SNTAGT. CDR3 size: 15 residues. The CDR3 loop reads CASSFLAEGVDEQFF. In nucleotides, the CDR3 is TGTGCCAGCAGTTTTCTGGCGGAGGGGGTGGATGAGCAGTTCTTC.

This clonotype has at least ten counts. The chain links TRBV28 to TRBJ2-7; 8 bases agree with TRBD1. Germline V gene data show CDR1 as MDHEN and CDR2 as SYDVKM. The CDR3 contains 15 residues. V shed 1 base, J shed 2 bases, and the junction held 4 bases outside the gene matches. The CDR3 sequence: CASSLLGQDPYEQYF. The DNA for the CDR3 is TGTGCCAGCAGTTTATTGGGACAGGACCCCTACGAGCAGTACTTC.

This clonotype was observed many times. This sequence joins TRBV2 and TRBJ1-5; no reliable D call. CDR1 SNHLY and CDR2 FYNNEI come from the germline V gene. There are 13 residues in the CDR3. V lost 6 bases and J lost 10, with 16 bases in between. This chain's CDR3 is CASSQDLRHPQHF. In DNA, the CDR3 is TGTGCCAGCAGCCAAGACCTGCGCCATCCCCAGCATTTT.

The chain combines TRBV7-9 with TRBJ1-3; D is unresolved. Looked up from germline, CDR1 is SEHNR and CDR2 is FQNEAQ (reference sequence). The CDR3 has 14 residues. V lost 3 bases and J 2 bases, leaving 8 bases between the germline ends. CDR3 DNA: TGTGCCAGCAGCTTCTCCGCGGCTGGAAACACCATATATTTT. Translating gives CASSFSAAGNTIYF. The full variable domain, its missing parts supplied by reference TRBV7-9 and TRBJ1-3, is DTGVSQNPRHKITKRGQNVTFRCDPISEHNRLYWYRQTLGQGPEFLTYFQNEAQLEKSRLLSDRFSAERPKGSFSTLEIQRTEQGDSAMYLCASSFSAAGNTIYFGEGSWLTVV.

A few counts support this clonotype. The chain has TRBV7-9 and TRBJ2-7; no clear D. Germline V CDR1 and CDR2: SEHNR, FQNEAQ (reference sequence). This CDR3 is built from 13 residues. Trimming took 5 bases from V and 5 from J, leaving 13 bases between them. CDR3 nucleotide sequence: TGTGCCAGCAGCCGAGCCCCAAGGGACGAGCAGTACTTC. Translated, it gives CASSRAPRDEQYF.